This T cell receptor beta chain was captured in a study of shared clonotypes between healthy human individuals. Findings and caveats of the study: Shared clonotypes across all four donors exceeded non-shared ones in generation probability.

This clone was observed a handful of times. Its antigen is unidentified. The repertoire was sequenced with immunoSEQ multiplex PCR; TCRdb's copy has only in-frame clones and lacks some. Seen here are 650,000 to 750,000 clones, about three quarters observed once, and the top ten hold approximately 1.8%. The material sequenced was memory CD4+ T cells sorted from blood. Specified subset: CD45RA-negative fraction. The clonotype comes from a woman in her twenties or thirties in good health.

The CDR3 bases are TGTGCCAGCAGTGGGGGGCGAGGGGCCAACGTCCTGACTTTC. Protein product: CASSGGRGANVLTF. The rearrangement joins TRBV2 to TRBJ2-6, with D possibly matching TRBD1 (6 bases). Trimming shortened V by 4 bases and J by 4 bases, and 8 bases separated the two germline ends. CDR1 and CDR2 from the germline V gene are SNHLY and FYNNEI. There are 14 residues in the CDR3.